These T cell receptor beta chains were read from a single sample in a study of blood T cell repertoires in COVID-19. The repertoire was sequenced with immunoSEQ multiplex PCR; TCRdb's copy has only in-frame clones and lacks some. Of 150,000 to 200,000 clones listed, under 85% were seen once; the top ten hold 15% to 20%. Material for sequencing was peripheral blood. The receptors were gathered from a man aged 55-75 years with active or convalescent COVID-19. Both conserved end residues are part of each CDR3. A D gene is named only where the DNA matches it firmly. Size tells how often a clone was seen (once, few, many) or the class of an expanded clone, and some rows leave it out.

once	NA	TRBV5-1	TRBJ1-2	CASSLNSNYGYTF	TGCGCCAGCAGCTTGAACAGTAACTATGGCTACACCTTC
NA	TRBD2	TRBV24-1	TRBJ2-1	CATSSRGGLAGVLQFF	TGTGCCACCAGTAGCCGGGGCGGACTAGCGGGAGTTTTGCAGTTCTTC
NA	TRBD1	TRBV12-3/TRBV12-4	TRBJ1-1	CASSLTGGEAFF	TGTGCCAGCAGTCTTACAGGGGGGGAAGCTTTCTTT
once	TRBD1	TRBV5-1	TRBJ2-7	CASSLGTGGPYEQYF	TGCGCCAGCAGCTTGGGGACAGGGGGCCCCTACGAGCAGTACTTC
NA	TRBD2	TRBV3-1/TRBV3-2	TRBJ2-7	CASSQDLAGIPYEQYF	TGTGCCAGCAGCCAAGATCTAGCGGGAATCCCCTACGAGCAGTACTTC
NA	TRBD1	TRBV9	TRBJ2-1	CASSAGQGASSEQFF	TGTGCCAGCAGCGCGGGACAGGGGGCTTCTAGTGAGCAGTTCTTC
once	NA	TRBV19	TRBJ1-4	CASSIGSGLGEKLFF	TGTGCCAGTAGTATCGGCTCAGGGCTAGGGGAAAAACTGTTTTTT
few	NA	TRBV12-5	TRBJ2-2	CASGTSNTGELFF	TGTGCTAGTGGAACTTCGAACACCGGGGAGCTGTTTTTT
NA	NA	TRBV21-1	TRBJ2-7	CASSKVGGDGYEQYF	TGTGCCAGCAGCAAGGTCGGGGGAGACGGTTACGAGCAGTACTTC
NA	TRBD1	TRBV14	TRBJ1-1	CASRPWTGVNTEAFF	TGTGCCAGCAGACCCTGGACAGGGGTGAACACTGAAGCTTTCTTT
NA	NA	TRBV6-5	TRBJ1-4	CASRLQATNEKLFF	TGTGCCAGCAGGCTCCAGGCAACTAATGAAAAACTGTTTTTT
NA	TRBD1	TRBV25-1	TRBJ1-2	CASSVSGTGGRNYGYTF	TGTGCCAGCAGTGTATCCGGGACAGGGGGCAGAAACTATGGCTACACCTTC
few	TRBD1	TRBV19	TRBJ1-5	CASSLDRAANQPQHF	TGTGCCAGTAGTCTCGACAGGGCCGCCAATCAGCCCCAGCATTTT
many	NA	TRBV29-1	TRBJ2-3	CSVAQVGTDTQYF	TGCAGCGTTGCCCAGGTGGGCACAGATACGCAGTATTTT
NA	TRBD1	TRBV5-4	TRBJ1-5	CASSFEGASASAQHF	TGTGCCAGCAGCTTTGAGGGGGCGAGTGCGTCGGCCCAGCATTTT
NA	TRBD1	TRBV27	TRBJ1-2	CASSPLRGEGYTF	TGTGCCAGCAGTCCGCTCAGGGGGGAAGGCTACACCTTC
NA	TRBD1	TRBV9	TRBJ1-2	CASSQWTGAYYGYTF	TGTGCCAGCAGCCAATGGACAGGTGCATACTATGGCTACACCTTC
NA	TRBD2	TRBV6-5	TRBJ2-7	CASKETSGFEQYF	TGTGCCAGCAAGGAGACTAGCGGGTTCGAGCAGTACTTC
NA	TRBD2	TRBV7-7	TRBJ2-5	CASSLLAGGIETQYF	TGTGCCAGCAGCTTACTAGCGGGAGGAATAGAGACCCAGTACTTC
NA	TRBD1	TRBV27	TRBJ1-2	CASSFPDRSGYTF	TGTGCCAGCAGTTTCCCGGACAGGTCTGGCTACACCTTC
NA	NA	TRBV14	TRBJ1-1	CASSQESGRGGAFF	TGTGCCAGCAGCCAAGAGAGTGGTCGCGGGGGAGCTTTCTTT
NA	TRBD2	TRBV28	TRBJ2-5	CASSTSGRETQYF	TGTGCCAGCAGCACTAGCGGGAGAGAGACCCAGTACTTC
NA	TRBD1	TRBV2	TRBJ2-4	CASGGTGGKNIQYF	TGTGCCAGCGGGGGGACAGGGGGCAAAAACATTCAGTACTTC
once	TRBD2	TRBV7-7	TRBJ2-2	CASSLAQGSGRTGELFF	TGTGCCAGCAGCTTAGCGCAGGGTAGCGGGAGGACCGGGGAGCTGTTTTTT
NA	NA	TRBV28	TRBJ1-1	CASSFEVGVATEAFF	TGTGCCAGCAGTTTCGAGGTAGGGGTGGCCACTGAAGCTTTCTTT
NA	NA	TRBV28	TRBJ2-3	CASSFQGDTQYF	TGTGCCAGCAGTTTCCAGGGAGATACGCAGTATTTT
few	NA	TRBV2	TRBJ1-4	CASSGTALPNEKLFF	TGTGCCAGCAGTGGGACAGCCCTGCCTAATGAAAAACTGTTTTTT
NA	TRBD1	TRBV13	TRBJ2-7	CASSKAWGQGQAYEQYF	TGTGCCAGCAGCAAGGCCTGGGGACAGGGTCAGGCCTACGAGCAGTACTTC
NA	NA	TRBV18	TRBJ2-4	CASSPPGEAKNIQYF	TGTGCCAGCTCACCACCCGGGGAAGCCAAAAACATTCAGTACTTC
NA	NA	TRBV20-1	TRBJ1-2	CSPGANYGYTF	TGCAGCCCGGGGGCTAACTATGGCTACACCTTC
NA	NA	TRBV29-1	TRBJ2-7	CSVSRSYEQYF	TGCAGCGTTTCCAGATCATACGAGCAGTACTTC
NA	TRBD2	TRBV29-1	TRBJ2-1	CSANLAGVEQFF	TGCAGCGCAAACCTAGCGGGAGTTGAGCAGTTCTTC
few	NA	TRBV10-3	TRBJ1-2	CAISPLQGMNYGYTF	TGTGCCATCAGTCCATTACAGGGCATGAACTATGGCTACACCTTC